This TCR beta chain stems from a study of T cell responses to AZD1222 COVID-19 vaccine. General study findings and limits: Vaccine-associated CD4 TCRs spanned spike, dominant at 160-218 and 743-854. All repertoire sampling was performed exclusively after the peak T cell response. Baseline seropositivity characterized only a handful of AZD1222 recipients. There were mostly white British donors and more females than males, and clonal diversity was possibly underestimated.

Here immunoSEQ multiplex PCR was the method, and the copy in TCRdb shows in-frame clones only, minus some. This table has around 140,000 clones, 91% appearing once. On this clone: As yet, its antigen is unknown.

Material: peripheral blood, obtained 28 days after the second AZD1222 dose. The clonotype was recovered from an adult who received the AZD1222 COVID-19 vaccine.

CDR3 loop: CASSPGQHSGNTIYF. The CDR3 DNA reads TGTGCCAGCAGCCCTGGACAGCACTCTGGAAACACCATATATTTT. The genes are TRBV5-4 and TRBJ1-3; weak D call: TRBD1 (6 bases). Germline CDR1 is SGHNT and CDR2 is YYREEE (reference sequence). The CDR3 is 15 amino acids. The V end lost 4 bases, the J end lost 0 bases, and 11 bases lay between the germline ends.